Sequencing of this T cell receptor (beta chain) was carried out in a study of blood T cell repertoires in COVID-19. Overall study context: COVID-19 samples from acute and convalescent phases originated in the United States, Italy and Spain. T cells, B-cell-depleted T cells, or PBMCs provided the cDNA or gDNA that served as material.

Germline V lookup: CDR1 WNHNN, CDR2 SYGVQD (reference sequence). The CDR3 is 12 residues long, counting both termini. This clone was recorded a few times. No DNA is shown, since the ends of the CDR3 on it are uncertain; the CDR3 is the one TCRdb lists. In the authors' methods: Estimation of nucleated cell counts was performed using reference gene primer amplification. Measured with immunoSEQ multiplex PCR; TCRdb has only the in-frame clones, and not every one. That table furnishes V, J and clone size, whereas the DNA furnished D and trimming. This sample has 80,000 or so clones, with roughly 80% found just once.

This receptor was identified in a woman in her fifties or sixties with acute or convalescent COVID-19. The chain joins TRBV10-1 to TRBJ2-1; the table's D call TRBD1 went unverified against the DNA. Sequenced: peripheral blood. CDR3 residues: CASSVGQGAFFF.